The T cell receptor beta chain described here comes from a study of identical twins. Turning to this clonotype: As yet, its antigen is unknown.

Study-level results: Zero-insertion analyses were open to partial confounding by invariant MAIT and iNKT cells. Excess low generation probability was seen in twin-shared out-of-frame alpha sequences.

MiXCR, run by TCRdb on the 5' RACE reads, gives a single entry per CDR3 protein. The sample holds about 570,000 distinct CDR3 sequences, approximately 9.6% seen once. The germline V gene has CDR1 SEHNR and CDR2 FQNEAQ (reference sequence). The V end lost 5 bases, the J end lost 5 bases, and 15 bases lay between the germline ends. CDR3 length: 15 amino acids. The sample also formed part of further work on yellow fever vaccine responses in identical twins.

V usage is TRBV7-9 and J usage is TRBJ2-2; D perhaps matches TRBD1 (6 bases). This receptor was identified in a woman aged 18-29 years in good health. What was sequenced was PBMCs. DNA of the CDR3: TGTGCCAGCAGCGCGTCGTGGGGGCGGACCGGGGAGCTGTTTTTT. This translates into CASSASWGRTGELFF. Based on the CDR3 plus reference TRBV7-9 and TRBJ2-2, the full variable domain is DTGVSQNPRHKITKRGQNVTFRCDPISEHNRLYWYRQTLGQGPEFLTYFQNEAQLEKSRLLSDRFSAERPKGSFSTLEIQRTEQGDSAMYLCASSASWGRTGELFFGEGSRLTVL.